This is a list of T cell receptor beta chains from one sample in a study of blood T cell repertoires in COVID-19. This table comes from immunoSEQ multiplex PCR, and its TCRdb copy is limited to in-frame clones, with some not included. The table records 200,000 or so clones, 70% to 85% of them present only once. The sequenced sample consisted of peripheral blood. Receptor source: a human donor in a cohort sampled during active COVID-19. Both conserved end residues are part of each CDR3. The D gene is left open where the match is weak. Size values are once, few and many counts, or a class for expanded clones, and some rows have none.

d_call,j_call,v_call,clone_size,cdr3_aa,cdr3_nt
.,TRBJ2-3,TRBV28,.,CASSSGAAPRRQYF,TGTGCCAGCAGTTCAGGGGCGGCCCCTCGGAGGCAGTATTTT
.,TRBJ1-1,TRBV5-4,.,CASSLDAGMNTEAFF,TGTGCCAGCAGCTTGGATGCCGGTATGAACACTGAAGCTTTCTTT
.,TRBJ1-1,TRBV4-2,.,CASSQKAGSNTEAFF,TGTGCCAGCAGCCAGAAGGCGGGCAGCAACACTGAAGCTTTCTTT
.,TRBJ1-2,TRBV6-5,.,CASSYSPESRVRGYTF,TGTGCCAGCAGTTACTCTCCCGAAAGCAGGGTGCGGGGCTACACCTTC
TRBD2,TRBJ2-7,TRBV28,.,CASSTPGLAGGEQYF,TGTGCCAGCAGTACGCCGGGACTAGCGGGAGGCGAGCAGTACTTC
TRBD1,TRBJ2-7,TRBV2,.,CASSEAGGTGEGYEQYF,TGTGCCAGCAGTGAAGCAGGCGGGACAGGGGAGGGCTACGAGCAGTACTTC
.,TRBJ2-3,TRBV5-4,.,CASSFPRSTDTQYF,TGTGCCAGCAGCTTCCCGCGGAGCACAGATACGCAGTATTTT
TRBD2,TRBJ2-5,TRBV7-2,.,CASRQAGGAETQYF,TGTGCCAGCAGACAAGCGGGGGGGGCAGAGACCCAGTACTTC
.,TRBJ2-1,TRBV9,.,CASSVVRAGGEQFF,TGTGCCAGCAGCGTAGTTCGAGCGGGCGGGGAGCAGTTCTTC
.,TRBJ1-5,TRBV27,once,CASSPSRRYSNQPQHF,TGTGCCAGCAGTCCCTCGAGGCGATATAGCAATCAGCCCCAGCATTTT
TRBD1,TRBJ1-4,TRBV28,.,CASSLGGQQNEKLFF,TGTGCCAGCAGTTTGGGGGGACAGCAAAATGAAAAACTGTTTTTT
.,TRBJ2-7,TRBV2,.,CASPTTLSYEQYF,TGTGCCAGCCCGACTACCCTTTCCTACGAGCAGTACTTC
TRBD1,TRBJ1-6,TRBV5-4,.,CASSRWGQGWSPLHF,TGTGCCAGCAGCCGGTGGGGACAGGGGTGGTCACCCCTCCACTTT
.,TRBJ1-2,TRBV28,.,CASRGLRGYTF,TGTGCCAGCAGGGGACTGAGGGGCTACACCTTC
.,TRBJ2-1,TRBV19,once,CASSKGRGPYNEQFF,TGTGCCAGTAGTAAAGGCAGGGGTCCTTACAATGAGCAGTTCTTC
TRBD2,TRBJ2-1,TRBV14,once,CASSQVRGSGSYNEQFF,TGTGCCAGCAGCCAAGTTCGCGGGAGTGGCTCCTACAATGAGCAGTTCTTC
TRBD1,TRBJ1-1,TRBV6-5,.,CASTPRGVGAEAFF,TGTGCCAGCACCCCCAGGGGGGTCGGAGCTGAAGCTTTCTTT
TRBD2,TRBJ2-7,TRBV5-1,few,CASSSPERGPSYEQYF,TGCGCCAGCAGCTCTCCGGAGCGGGGGCCCTCCTACGAGCAGTACTTC
TRBD1,TRBJ1-2,TRBV28,.,CASTSGGVYGYTF,TGTGCCAGCACTTCAGGGGGCGTCTATGGCTACACCTTC
TRBD1,TRBJ2-4,TRBV30,.,CAWRPYGIRGQVKNIQYF,TGTGCCTGGAGGCCCTATGGGATTCGGGGACAGGTCAAAAACATTCAGTACTTC